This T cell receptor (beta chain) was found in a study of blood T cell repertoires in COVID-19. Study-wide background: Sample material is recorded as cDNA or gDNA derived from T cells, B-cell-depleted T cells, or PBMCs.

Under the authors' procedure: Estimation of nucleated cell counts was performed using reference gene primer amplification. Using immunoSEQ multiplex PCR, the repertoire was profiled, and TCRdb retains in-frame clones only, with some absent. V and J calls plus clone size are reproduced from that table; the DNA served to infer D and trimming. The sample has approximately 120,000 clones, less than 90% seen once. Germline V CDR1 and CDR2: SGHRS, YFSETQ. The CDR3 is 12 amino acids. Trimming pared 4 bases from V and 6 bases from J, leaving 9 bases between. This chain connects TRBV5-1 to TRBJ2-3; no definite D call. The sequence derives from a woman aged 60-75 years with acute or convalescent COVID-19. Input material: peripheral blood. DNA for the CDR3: TGCGCCAGCAGCAGCACTAAGGATACGCAGTATTTT. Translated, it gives CASSSTKDTQYF. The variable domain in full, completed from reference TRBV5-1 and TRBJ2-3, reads KAGVTQTPRYLIKTRGQQVTLSCSPISGHRSVSWYQQTPGQGLQFLFEYFSETQRNKGNFPGRFSGRQFSNSRSEMNVSTLELGDSALYLCASSSTKDTQYFGPGTRLTVL.